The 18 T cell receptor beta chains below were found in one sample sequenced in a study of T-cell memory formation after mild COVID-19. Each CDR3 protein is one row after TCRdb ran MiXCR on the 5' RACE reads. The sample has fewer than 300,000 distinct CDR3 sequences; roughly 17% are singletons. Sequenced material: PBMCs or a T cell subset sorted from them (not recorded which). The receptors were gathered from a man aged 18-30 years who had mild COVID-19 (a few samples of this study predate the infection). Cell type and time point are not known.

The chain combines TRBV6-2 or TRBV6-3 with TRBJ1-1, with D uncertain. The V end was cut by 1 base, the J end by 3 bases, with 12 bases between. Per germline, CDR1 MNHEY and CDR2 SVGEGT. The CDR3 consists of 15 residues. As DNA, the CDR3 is TGTGCCAGCAGTTACTTGGGCCAGCTGCACACTGAAGCTTTCTTT. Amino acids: CASSYLGQLHTEAFF.

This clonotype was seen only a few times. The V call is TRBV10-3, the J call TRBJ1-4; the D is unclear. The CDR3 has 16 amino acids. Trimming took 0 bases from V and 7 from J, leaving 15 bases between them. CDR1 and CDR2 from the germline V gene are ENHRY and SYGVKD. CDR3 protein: CAISESKNLGGEKLFF. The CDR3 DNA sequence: TGTGCCATCAGTGAGTCGAAGAATTTGGGAGGTGAAAAACTGTTTTTT.

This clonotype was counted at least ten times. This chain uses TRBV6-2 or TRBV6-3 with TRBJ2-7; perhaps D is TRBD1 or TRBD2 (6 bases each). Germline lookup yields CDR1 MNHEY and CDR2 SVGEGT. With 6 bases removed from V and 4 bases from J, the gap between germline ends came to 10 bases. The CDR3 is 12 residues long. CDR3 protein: CASSEGGYEQYV. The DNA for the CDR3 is TGTGCCAGCAGCGAAGGGGGGTACGAGCAGTACGTC.

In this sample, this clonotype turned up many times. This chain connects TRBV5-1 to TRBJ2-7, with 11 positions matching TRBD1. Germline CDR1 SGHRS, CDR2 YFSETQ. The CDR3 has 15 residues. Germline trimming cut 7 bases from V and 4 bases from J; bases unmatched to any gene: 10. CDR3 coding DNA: TGCGCCAGCGCTTCCGGACAGGGGGCAATATACGAGCAGTACTTC. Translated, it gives CASASGQGAIYEQYF.

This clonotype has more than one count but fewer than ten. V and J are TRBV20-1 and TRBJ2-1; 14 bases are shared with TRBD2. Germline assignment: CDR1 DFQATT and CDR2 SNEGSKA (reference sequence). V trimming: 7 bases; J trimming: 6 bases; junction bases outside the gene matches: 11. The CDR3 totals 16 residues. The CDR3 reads CSGPGLAGAPGNEQFF. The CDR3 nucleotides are TGCAGTGGACCGGGACTAGCGGGGGCCCCGGGCAATGAGCAGTTCTTC.

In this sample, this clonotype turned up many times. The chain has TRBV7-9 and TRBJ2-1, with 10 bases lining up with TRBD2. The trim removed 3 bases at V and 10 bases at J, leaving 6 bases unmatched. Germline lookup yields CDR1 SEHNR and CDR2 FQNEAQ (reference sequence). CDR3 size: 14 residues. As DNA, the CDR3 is TGTGCCAGCAGCTTTGGAACTAGCGGGGACGAGCAGTTCTTC. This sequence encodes CASSFGTSGDEQFF.

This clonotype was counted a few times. The CDR3 DNA reads as TGCGCCAGCAGCTCACTCTACCGGGACAGGGGGCCTCTGAACACCGGGGAGCTGTTTTTT. It is translated as CASSSLYRDRGPLNTGELFF. The chain recombines TRBV4-3 with TRBJ2-2; 12 bases align to TRBD1. CDR3 length: 20 amino acids. V was clipped by 5 bases and J by 1 base; unmatched bases: 14. The germline V gene has CDR1 LGHNA and CDR2 YSLEER.

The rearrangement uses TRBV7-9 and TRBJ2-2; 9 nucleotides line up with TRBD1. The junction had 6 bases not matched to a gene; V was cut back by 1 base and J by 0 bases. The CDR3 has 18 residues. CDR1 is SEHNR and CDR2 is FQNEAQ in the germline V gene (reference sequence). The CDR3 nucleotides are TGTGCCAGCAGCTTAGAGTGGACAGGGGCCGCGAACACCGGGGAGCTGTTTTTT. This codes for CASSLEWTGAANTGELFF.

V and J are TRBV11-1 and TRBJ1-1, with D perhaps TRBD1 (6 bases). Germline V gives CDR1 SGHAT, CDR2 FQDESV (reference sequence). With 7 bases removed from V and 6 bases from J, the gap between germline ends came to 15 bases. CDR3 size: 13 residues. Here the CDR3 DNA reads TGTGCCAGCAACCGGTGGGGGGCAGCTGAAGCTTTCTTT. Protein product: CASNRWGAAEAFF.

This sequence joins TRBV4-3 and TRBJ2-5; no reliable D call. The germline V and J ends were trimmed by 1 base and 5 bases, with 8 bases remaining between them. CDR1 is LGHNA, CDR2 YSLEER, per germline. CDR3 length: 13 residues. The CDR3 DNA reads TGCGCCAGCAGCCAAGGTACTGGGGAGACCCAGTACTTC. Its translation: CASSQGTGETQYF.

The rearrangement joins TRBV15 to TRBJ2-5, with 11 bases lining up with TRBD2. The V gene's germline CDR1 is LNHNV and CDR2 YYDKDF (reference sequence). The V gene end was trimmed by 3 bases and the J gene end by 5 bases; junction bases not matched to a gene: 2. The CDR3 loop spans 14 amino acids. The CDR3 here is CATSRASGRETQYF. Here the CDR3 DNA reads TGTGCCACCAGCAGGGCTAGCGGGAGGGAGACCCAGTACTTC.

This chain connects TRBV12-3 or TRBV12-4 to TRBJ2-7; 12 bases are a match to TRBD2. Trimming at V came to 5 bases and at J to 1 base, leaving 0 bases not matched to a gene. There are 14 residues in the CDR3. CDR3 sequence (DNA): TGTGCCAGCAGTACTAGCGGGGGGTCCTACGAGCAGTACTTC. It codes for CASSTSGGSYEQYF.

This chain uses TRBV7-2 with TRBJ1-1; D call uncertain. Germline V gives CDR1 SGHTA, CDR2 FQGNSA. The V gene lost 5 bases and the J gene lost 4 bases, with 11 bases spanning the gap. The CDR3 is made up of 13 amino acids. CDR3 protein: CASSPQWSTEAFF. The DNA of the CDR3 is TGTGCCAGCAGCCCGCAGTGGAGCACTGAAGCTTTCTTT.

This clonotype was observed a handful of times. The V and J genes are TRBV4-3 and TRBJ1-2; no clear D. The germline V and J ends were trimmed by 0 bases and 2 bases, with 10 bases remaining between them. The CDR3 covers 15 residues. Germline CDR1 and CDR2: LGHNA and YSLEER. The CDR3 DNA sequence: TGCGCCAGCAGCCAAGAGGTCTCACTGAACTATGGCTACACCTTC. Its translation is CASSQEVSLNYGYTF.

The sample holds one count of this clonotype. CDR3 loop: CASSGQGTGEKLFF. The CDR3 region has the DNA TGTGCCAGCAGCGGTCAGGGGACAGGTGAAAAACTGTTTTTT. This chain links TRBV9 with TRBJ1-4, with 8 bases aligning to TRBD1. The ends lost 3 bases at V and 7 bases at J; junction bases unmatched: 5. CDR3 length: 14 amino acids. Per germline, CDR1 SGDLS and CDR2 YYNGEE.

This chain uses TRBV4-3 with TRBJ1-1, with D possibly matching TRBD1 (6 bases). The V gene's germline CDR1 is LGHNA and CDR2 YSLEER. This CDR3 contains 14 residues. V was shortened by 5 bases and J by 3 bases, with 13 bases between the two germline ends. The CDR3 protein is CASSYRAGDTEAFF. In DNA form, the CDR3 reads TGCGCCAGCAGCTACAGGGCAGGGGACACTGAAGCTTTCTTT.

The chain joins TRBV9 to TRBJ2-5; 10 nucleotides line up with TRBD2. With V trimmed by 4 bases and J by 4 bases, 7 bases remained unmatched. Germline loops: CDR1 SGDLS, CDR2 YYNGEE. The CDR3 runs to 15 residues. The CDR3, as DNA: TGTGCCAGCAGCCAGTCGATAGCGGGGGGAGAGACCCAGTACTTC. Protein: CASSQSIAGGETQYF.

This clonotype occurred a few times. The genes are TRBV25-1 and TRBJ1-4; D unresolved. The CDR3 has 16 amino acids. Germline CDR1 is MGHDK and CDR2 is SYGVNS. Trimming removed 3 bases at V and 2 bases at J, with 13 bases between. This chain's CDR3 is CASSDGTRTTNEKLFF. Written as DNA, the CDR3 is TGTGCCAGCAGTGATGGAACGAGGACGACTAATGAAAAACTGTTTTTT.